The clone carrying this TCR beta chain was found once. These data are taken from a study of T cell changes during pregnancy in multiple sclerosis. Germline-derived CDR1 and CDR2 are SNHLY and FYNNEI. V was shortened by 6 bases and J by 2 bases, with 13 bases between the two germline ends. CDR3 size: 15 residues. The protocol was immunoSEQ multiplex PCR, while the TCRdb copy is restricted to in-frame clones and leaves out a portion. The repertoire includes around 41,000 clones, about 91% of them detected once, and approximately 0.46% sits in the top ten. The sample was CD4+ T cells from peripheral blood mononuclear cells, taken in the third trimester of pregnancy. The receptor comes from a female donor in good health, enrolled as a control in a pregnancy study. The V call is TRBV2, the J call TRBJ2-2; D might be TRBD1 (5 bases). As DNA, the CDR3 is TGTGCCAGCAGACCCACAGGTAGAAACACCGGGGAGCTGTTTTTT. It encodes CASRPTGRNTGELFF.